The 29 T cell receptor beta chains given below trace back to one sample, sequenced in a study of blood T cell repertoires in COVID-19. Data came from immunoSEQ multiplex PCR; TCRdb stores just in-frame clones and leaves some out. Counted here are about 170,000 clones, 87% occurring once; the ten biggest clones make up roughly 3.6%. Sequenced: peripheral blood. All receptors come from a man aged 18-30 years with active or convalescent COVID-19.

The chain recombines TRBV5-6 with TRBJ2-7; TRBD2 is a possible D gene (5 bases). The CDR3 runs 17 residues. Germline V lookup: CDR1 SGHDT, CDR2 YYEEEE. Trimming took 6 bases from V and 0 from J, leaving 22 bases between them. The CDR3 region is CASTITVGDRGSYEQYF. CDR3 nucleotides: TGTGCCAGCACCATCACGGTTGGGGATCGGGGCTCCTACGAGCAGTACTTC. Based on the CDR3 plus reference TRBV5-6 and TRBJ2-7, the full variable domain is DAGVTQSPTHLIKTRGQQVTLRCSPKSGHDTVSWYQQALGQGPQFIFQYYEEEERQRGNFPDRFSGHQFPNYSSELNVNALLLGDSALYLCASTITVGDRGSYEQYFGPGTRLTVT.

This sequence joins TRBV6-2 or TRBV6-3 and TRBJ2-1; 9 bases match TRBD2. With 2 bases clipped from V and 5 bases from J, the junction kept 13 bases outside the gene matches. The CDR3 has 18 amino acids. Germline V lookup: CDR1 MNHEY, CDR2 SVGEGT. This chain's CDR3 is CASSYQIRAGGRDNEQFF. The CDR3 coding sequence is TGTGCCAGCAGTTACCAGATAAGGGCGGGGGGGCGAGACAATGAGCAGTTCTTC.

The chain combines TRBV5-4 with TRBJ1-6; 7 bases map to TRBD1. This CDR3 is built from 15 residues. J lost 1 base, V lost 4 bases, and 2 bases had no gene match. Germline lookup yields CDR1 SGHNT and CDR2 YYREEE (reference sequence). DNA of the CDR3: TGTGCCAGCAGCGAACAGGGGTCCTATAATTCACCCCTCCACTTT. It yields the protein CASSEQGSYNSPLHF.

This clone has a single count. The V gene is TRBV7-2, the J gene TRBJ2-5, with a weak D call TRBD1 (5 bases). The CDR3 is 15 residues long. CDR1 and CDR2 from the germline V gene are SGHTA and FQGNSA. V lost 1 base and J 2 bases, leaving 11 bases between the germline ends. The CDR3 DNA reads TGTGCCAGCAGCTTAGTTGGGGCAGCTCAAGAGACCCAGTACTTC. Residues: CASSLVGAAQETQYF.

The chain has TRBV5-1 and TRBJ1-1; D is perhaps TRBD1 (5 bases). Germline V gives CDR1 SGHRS, CDR2 YFSETQ. The CDR3 covers 14 residues. Trimming took 7 bases from V and 0 from J, leaving 13 bases between them. The CDR3 nucleotides are TGCGCCAGCGGGGCGGAGGGAATGAACACTGAAGCTTTCTTT. This encodes CASGAEGMNTEAFF.

The rearrangement links TRBV10-3 to TRBJ2-1; 8 bases match TRBD2. Trimming cost V 3 bases and J 2 bases; bases outside gene matches: 0. The length of the CDR3 is 14 residues. From germline, CDR1 is ENHRY and CDR2 SYGVKD. CDR3 residues: CAISDGRAYNEQFF. DNA of the CDR3: TGTGCCATCAGTGACGGGAGGGCCTACAATGAGCAGTTCTTC.

This clone was picked up one time. The chain uses TRBV30 and TRBJ2-1; the match to TRBD2 covers 10 bases. V lost 2 bases to trimming and J lost 3 bases; unmatched junction nucleotides: 1. The CDR3 is made up of 14 amino acids. CDR1 GTSNPN and CDR2 SVGIG come from the germline V gene (reference sequence). This chain's CDR3 is CAWSSGRGYNEQFF. The CDR3 DNA follows: TGTGCCTGGAGTAGCGGGAGGGGCTACAATGAGCAGTTCTTC. Together with reference TRBV30 and TRBJ2-1, the CDR3 gives the full variable domain: SQTIHQWPATLVQPVGSPLSLECTVEGTSNPNLYWYRQAAGRGLQLLFYSVGIGQISSEVPQNLSASRPQDRQFILSSKKLLLSDSGFYLCAWSSGRGYNEQFFGPGTRLTVL.

The chain is built from TRBV6-6 and TRBJ2-7; 14 nucleotides align to TRBD2. This CDR3 comprises 16 residues. J was trimmed by 7 bases and V by 2 bases; bases with no gene match: 7. The germline CDR1 and CDR2 sequences are MNHNY and SVGAGI (reference sequence). The CDR3 protein is CASSYPSGTSGSEQYF. DNA for the CDR3: TGTGCCAGCAGTTACCCATCAGGGACTAGCGGGAGTGAGCAGTACTTC.

The V call is TRBV29-1, the J call TRBJ1-2; 9 nucleotides line up with TRBD1. The CDR3 consists of 14 residues. V was clipped by 6 bases and J by 2 bases; unmatched bases: 7. The germline gives CDR1 SQVTM, CDR2 ANQGSEA. Here the CDR3 reads CSVHRTGANYGYTF. Here the CDR3 DNA reads TGCAGCGTCCATCGGACAGGGGCAAACTATGGCTACACCTTC.

This chain connects TRBV4-1 to TRBJ1-1; maybe TRBD1 (6 bases). V was cut by 4 bases and J by 4 bases, with 25 bases left in between. This CDR3 comprises 18 residues. Germline CDR1 and CDR2: MGHRA and YSYEKL. Written as DNA, the CDR3 is TGCGCCAGCAGCCGACAACAGGGATCCAGGCCCCTGGGCACTGAAGCTTTCTTT. It yields the protein CASSRQQGSRPLGTEAFF.

The rearrangement uses TRBV5-1 and TRBJ2-5, with D uncertain. Trimming shortened V by 1 base and J by 2 bases, and 9 bases separated the two germline ends. CDR1 and CDR2 from the germline V gene are SGHRS and YFSETQ. CDR3 size: 14 residues. As DNA, the CDR3 is TGCGCCAGCAGCTTGATGAGCCTTCAAGAGACCCAGTACTTC. Translated: CASSLMSLQETQYF.

The chain recombines TRBV28 with TRBJ1-3; the D is unclear. The CDR3 has 15 amino acids. Germline values: CDR1 MDHEN, CDR2 SYDVKM. V gave up 4 bases and J gave up 8 bases, with 18 bases separating them. CDR3 protein: CASSSPGRVGDTIYF. The CDR3 bases are TGTGCCAGCAGTTCACCCGGTCGAGTGGGCGACACCATATATTTT.

The chain couples TRBV5-4 to TRBJ2-3; D is ambiguous. V was trimmed by 0 bases and J by 5 bases, leaving 10 bases between them. Germline CDR1 is SGHNT and CDR2 is YYREEE (reference sequence). This CDR3 has 14 residues. CDR3 loop: CASSLGSPGDTQYF. The CDR3 DNA reads as TGTGCCAGCAGCTTGGGCTCTCCGGGAGATACGCAGTATTTT.

The CDR3 reads CASSPPTDRDQAFF. Written as DNA, the CDR3 is TGTGCCAGCTCACCCCCCACCGACAGAGATCAAGCTTTCTTT. The chain has TRBV18 and TRBJ1-1, with TRBD1 as a possible D gene (5 bases). V was trimmed by 3 bases and J by 9 bases, leaving 17 bases between them. Germline CDR1 and CDR2: KGHSH and LQKENI. The CDR3 length is 14 residues.

The chain has TRBV5-6 and TRBJ2-1, with 9 positions matching TRBD1. The CDR3 is made up of 14 amino acids. Germline CDR1 reads SGHDT; CDR2 reads YYEEEE. After removal of 3 bases from V and 8 bases from J, the junction contained 6 bases not matched to a gene. CDR3 sequence reads: CASSWGTGMDEQFF. For the CDR3, the DNA is TGTGCCAGCAGCTGGGGGACAGGGATGGATGAGCAGTTCTTC.

This chain joins TRBV2 and TRBJ2-5; TRBD2 matches at 15 bases. The CDR3 runs 14 residues. Unmatched junction bases numbered 1, after V lost 7 bases and J lost 4 bases. Germline lookup yields CDR1 SNHLY and CDR2 FYNNEI. CDR3 sequence reads: CASTGLAGGETQYF. DNA of the CDR3: TGTGCCAGCACGGGACTAGCGGGGGGAGAGACCCAGTACTTC.

The chain combines TRBV6-4 with TRBJ2-3, with D possibly TRBD2 on 6 matching bases. V lost 8 bases and J lost 1, with 10 bases in between. The CDR3 contains 13 residues. Germline assignment: CDR1 MRHNA and CDR2 SNTAGT. CDR3 region: CASSPGGTDTQYF. CDR3 bases: TGTGCCAGCTCCCCGGGGGGCACAGATACGCAGTATTTT.

The chain carries TRBV11-3 and TRBJ2-3; D is perhaps TRBD1 (6 bases). CDR1 and CDR2 from the germline V gene are SGHNT and YENEEA. V was cut by 3 bases and J by 2 bases, with 18 bases left in between. This CDR3 region has 17 residues. The DNA of the CDR3 is TGTGCCAGCAGCTTGTCGATGGGACACCTGGCCACAGATACGCAGTATTTT. It is translated as CASSLSMGHLATDTQYF.

This chain links TRBV19 with TRBJ1-2, with D perhaps TRBD1 (5 bases). Trimming shortened V by 5 bases and J by 4 bases, and 17 bases separated the two germline ends. Germline V gene data show CDR1 as LNHDA and CDR2 as SQIVND (reference sequence). There are 15 residues in the CDR3. CDR3 residues: CASSATKDIIYGYTF. CDR3 coding DNA: TGTGCCAGTAGTGCTACCAAGGACATTATCTATGGCTACACCTTC.

Turning to this clone: This CDR3 is missing its conserved last phenylalanine or tryptophan, likely due to a read error. The chain couples TRBV7-2 to TRBJ1-6, with D possibly TRBD1 on 6 matching bases. V was cut by 5 bases and J by 7 bases, with 12 bases left in between. From germline, CDR1 is SGHTA and CDR2 FQGNSA. The CDR3 consists of 14 residues. The CDR3 coding sequence is TGTGCCAGCAGCCCATCCGACAGGAATTCACCCCTCCACCTT. Translated, it gives CASSPSDRNSPLHL.

This clone has only one observation. This chain links TRBV19 with TRBJ1-2, with 7 nucleotides matching TRBD1. With V trimmed by 2 bases and J by 3 bases, 6 bases remained unmatched. CDR3 size: 15 residues. CDR1 and CDR2 from the germline V gene are LNHDA and SQIVND (reference sequence). This chain's CDR3 is CASSISAGGDYGYTF. Written as DNA, the CDR3 is TGTGCCAGTAGTATATCCGCAGGGGGAGACTATGGCTACACCTTC.

This chain uses TRBV14 with TRBJ2-1, with TRBD1 matching over 10 bases. The junction had 4 bases not matched to a gene; V was cut back by 4 bases and J by 7 bases. This CDR3 is built from 14 residues. Germline CDR1 reads SGHDN; CDR2 reads FVKESK. This CDR3 is CASSRRQGANEQFF. The CDR3 DNA sequence: TGTGCCAGCAGCCGACGACAGGGGGCGAATGAGCAGTTCTTC. Supplemented by reference TRBV14 and TRBJ2-1, the full variable domain reads EAGVTQFPSHSVIEKGQTVTLRCDPISGHDNLYWYRRVMGKEIKFLLHFVKESKQDESGMPNNRFLAERTGGTYSTLKVQPAELEDSGVYFCASSRRQGANEQFFGPGTRLTVL.

This clone was seen just once. V and J are TRBV5-1 and TRBJ2-3, with 11 nucleotides matching TRBD2. The CDR3 extends over 14 amino acids. V trimming: 4 bases; J trimming: 5 bases; junction bases outside the gene matches: 3. The germline V gene encodes CDR1 SGHRS and CDR2 YFSETQ. CDR3 region: CASSQTSGGDTQYF. The CDR3 coding sequence is TGCGCCAGCAGCCAAACTAGCGGGGGAGATACGCAGTATTTT.

Notes on this clone: At the DNA level, this CDR3 is encoded by other sequences in the same sample as well. The rearrangement joins TRBV5-4 to TRBJ1-1, with D possibly being TRBD1 (5 bases). CDR3 length: 13 residues. The V gene lost 5 bases and the J gene lost 1 base, with 9 bases spanning the gap. Per the germline V gene, CDR1 is SGHNT and CDR2 is YYREEE (reference sequence). CDR3 protein: CASSFDRNTEAFF. The DNA of the CDR3 is TGTGCCAGCAGTTTTGACAGGAACACTGAAGCTTTCTTT.

This sequence joins TRBV11-3 and TRBJ2-3; 7 positions match TRBD1. The CDR3 loop spans 13 amino acids. Losses at the gene ends were 5 bases for V and 9 bases for J; bases not matched to a gene: 8. Germline CDR1 and CDR2: SGHNT and YENEEA. CDR3 residues: CASSEWDSSTQYF. CDR3 nucleotide sequence: TGTGCCAGCAGCGAATGGGACAGCTCGACGCAGTATTTT.

Of note for this clone: Other nucleotide sequences in the sample specify the same CDR3. The chain uses TRBV18 and TRBJ1-1; D not certain. CDR1 and CDR2 from the germline V gene are KGHSH and LQKENI. The CDR3 is made up of 13 amino acids. The V end lost 2 bases, the J end lost 1 base, and 5 bases lay between the germline ends. The CDR3 is CASSPGRNTEAFF. The DNA of the CDR3 is TGTGCCAGCTCACCAGGGCGGAACACTGAAGCTTTCTTT.

The rearrangement links TRBV3-1 (or the pseudogene TRBV3-2) to TRBJ1-3, with 8 bases aligning to TRBD1. Germline V gene data show CDR1 as LGHDT and CDR2 as YNNKEL (reference sequence). The ends lost 0 bases at V and 4 bases at J; junction bases unmatched: 11. There are 18 residues in the CDR3. CDR3 DNA sequence: TGTGCCAGCAGCCAAGATCTGTCAGGGGGCTCCGGGGGAAACACCATATATTTT. The encoded protein is CASSQDLSGGSGGNTIYF.

This clone appeared once. The chain uses TRBV10-1 and TRBJ2-3, with D possibly being TRBD1 (6 bases). Germline CDR1 WNHNN, CDR2 SYGVQD (reference sequence). V dropped 3 bases and J dropped 14 bases, with 15 bases sitting between them. The CDR3 length is 12 residues. The CDR3 loop reads CASSDGGRTAYF. CDR3 sequence (DNA): TGCGCCAGCAGTGATGGGGGACGGACAGCGTATTTT.

This clone was detected a few times. The V and J genes are TRBV2 and TRBJ2-6; D gene unclear. CDR3 length equals 12 residues. Germline lookup yields CDR1 SNHLY and CDR2 FYNNEI. V lost 7 bases and J 9 bases, leaving 10 bases between the germline ends. The CDR3 region is CASTLERNVLTF. The CDR3 DNA reads as TGTGCCAGCACCCTAGAACGCAACGTCCTGACTTTC.